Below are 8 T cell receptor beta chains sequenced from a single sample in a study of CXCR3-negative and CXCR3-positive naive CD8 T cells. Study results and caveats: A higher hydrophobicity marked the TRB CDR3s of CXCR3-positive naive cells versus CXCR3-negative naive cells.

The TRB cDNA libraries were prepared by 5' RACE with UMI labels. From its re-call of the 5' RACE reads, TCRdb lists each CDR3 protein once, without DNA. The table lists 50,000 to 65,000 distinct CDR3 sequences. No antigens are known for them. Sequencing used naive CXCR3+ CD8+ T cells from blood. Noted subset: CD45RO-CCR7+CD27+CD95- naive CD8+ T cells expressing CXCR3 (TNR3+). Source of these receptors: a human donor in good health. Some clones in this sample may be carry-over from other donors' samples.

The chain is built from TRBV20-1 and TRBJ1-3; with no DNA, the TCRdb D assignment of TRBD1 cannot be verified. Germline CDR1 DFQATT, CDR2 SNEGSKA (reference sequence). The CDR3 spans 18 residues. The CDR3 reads CSARPRAEDVSSGNTIYF.

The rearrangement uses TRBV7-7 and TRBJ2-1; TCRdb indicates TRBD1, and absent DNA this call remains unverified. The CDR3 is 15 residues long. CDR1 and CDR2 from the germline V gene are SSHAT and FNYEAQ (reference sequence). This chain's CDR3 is CASSLGPGAYNEQFF.

CDR3 in amino acids: CASSQDLGGTGGNSPLHF. This chain links TRBV4-3 with TRBJ1-6; the D call of TRBD1 rests on TCRdb alone, since no DNA is present to check it. This CDR3 has 18 residues. CDR1 LGHNA and CDR2 YSLEER come from the germline V gene.

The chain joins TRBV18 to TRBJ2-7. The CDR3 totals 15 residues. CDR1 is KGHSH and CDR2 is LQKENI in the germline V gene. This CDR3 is CASSSADGAIFEQYF.

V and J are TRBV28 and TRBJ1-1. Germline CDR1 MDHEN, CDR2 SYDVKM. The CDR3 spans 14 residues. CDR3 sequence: CASSTPLENTEAFF. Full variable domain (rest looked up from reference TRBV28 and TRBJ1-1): DVKVTQSSRYLVKRTGEKVFLECVQDMDHENMFWYRQDPGLGLRLIYFSYDVKMKEKGDIPEGYSVSREKKERFSLILESASTNQTSMYLCASSTPLENTEAFFGQGTRLTVV.

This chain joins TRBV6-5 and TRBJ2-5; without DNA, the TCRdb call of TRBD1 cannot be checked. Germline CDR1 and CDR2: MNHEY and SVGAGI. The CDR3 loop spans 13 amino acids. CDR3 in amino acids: CATKDRYEETQYF.

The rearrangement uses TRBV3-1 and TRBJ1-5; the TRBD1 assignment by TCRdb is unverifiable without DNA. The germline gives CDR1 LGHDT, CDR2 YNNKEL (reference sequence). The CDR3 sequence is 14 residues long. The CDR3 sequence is CASSQDAGPQPQHF.

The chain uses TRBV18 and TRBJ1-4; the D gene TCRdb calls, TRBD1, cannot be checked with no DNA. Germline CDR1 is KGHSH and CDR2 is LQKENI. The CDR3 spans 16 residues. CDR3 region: CASSPPPGTDNEKLFF. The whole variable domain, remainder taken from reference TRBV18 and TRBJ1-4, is NAGVMQNPRHLVRRRGQEARLRCSPMKGHSHVYWYRQLPEEGLKFMVYLQKENIIDESGMPKERFSAEFPKEGPSILRIQQVVRGDSAAYFCASSPPPGTDNEKLFFGSGTQLSVL.